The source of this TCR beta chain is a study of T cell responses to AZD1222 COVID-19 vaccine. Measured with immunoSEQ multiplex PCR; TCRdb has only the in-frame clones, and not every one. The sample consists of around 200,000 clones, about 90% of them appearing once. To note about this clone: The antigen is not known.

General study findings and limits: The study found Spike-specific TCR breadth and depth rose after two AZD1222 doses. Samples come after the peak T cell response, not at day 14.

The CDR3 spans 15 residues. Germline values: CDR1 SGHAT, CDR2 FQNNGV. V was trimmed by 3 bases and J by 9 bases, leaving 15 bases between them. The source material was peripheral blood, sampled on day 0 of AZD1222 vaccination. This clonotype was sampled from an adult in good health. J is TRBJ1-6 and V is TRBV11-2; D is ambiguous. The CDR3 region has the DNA TGTGCCAGCAGCTTTTTTCCCGGGGTCGGTTCACCCCTCCACTTT. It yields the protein CASSFFPGVGSPLHF.